These T cell receptor beta chains were read from a single sample in a study of neurological immune-mediated disorders. TCRdb reanalysed the 5' RACE reads using MiXCR and keeps one entry per CDR3 protein. The sample records approximately 52,000 distinct CDR3 sequences, about 3.7% being singletons. The sequenced sample consisted of PBMCs. The receptors were sampled from a man in his forties or fifties with multiple sclerosis. CDR3s include the opening cysteine and the closing phenylalanine or tryptophan. The D gene is left open where the match is weak. Not every row has a clone size; where given, it reads once, few, many or a size class.

D gene	V gene	clone size	J gene	CDR3 DNA	CDR3 protein
NA	TRBV7-9	many	TRBJ2-7	TGTGCCAGCAGTACTCCGGGACACCTCTCCTACGAGCAGTACTTC	CASSTPGHLSYEQYF
NA	TRBV7-9	many	TRBJ2-5	TGTGCCAGCAGCTCTGGGGATGTTCCCGAGACCCAGTACTTC	CASSSGDVPETQYF
NA	TRBV5-1	few	TRBJ1-1	TGCGCCAGCAGCTTGTCTCAGGACTACGAAGCTTTCTTT	CASSLSQDYEAFF
NA	TRBV5-1	many	TRBJ1-5	TGCGCCAGCAGCCCCGGCGTAAATCAGCCCCAGCATTTT	CASSPGVNQPQHF
NA	TRBV5-1	many	TRBJ1-6	TGCGCCAGCAGCTTGAATCCGAGCTCCTATAATTCACCCCTCCACTTT	CASSLNPSSYNSPLHF
TRBD1	TRBV15	many	TRBJ1-5	TGTGCCACCAGCACTAGGACAGGGTCAGAACAGCCCCAGCATTTT	CATSTRTGSEQPQHF
NA	TRBV5-5	few	TRBJ1-5	TGTGCCAGCAGCGCCGACAGGACCCCAAATCAGCCCCAGAATTTT	CASSADRTPNQPQNF
TRBD1	TRBV4-1	many	TRBJ2-2	TGCGCCAGCAGCTCGCGGACAGGCAAAAACACCGGGGAGCTGTTTTTT	CASSSRTGKNTGELFF
NA	TRBV7-9	many	TRBJ2-1	TGTGCCAGCAGGGGGACCAACACTTACAATGAGCAGTTCTTC	CASRGTNTYNEQFF
NA	TRBV5-1	many	TRBJ1-1	TGCGCCAGCAGCTTGACCAGGGGCGCTGAAGCTTTCTTT	CASSLTRGAEAFF
NA	TRBV30	many	TRBJ2-5	TGTGCCTGGAGTGTTTTAGAAGAGACCCAGTACTTC	CAWSVLEETQYF
NA	TRBV27	many	TRBJ1-2	TGTGCCAGCAGAGGGGTGGCGGAGTATGGCTACACCTTC	CASRGVAEYGYTF
TRBD2	TRBV11-2	many	TRBJ2-3	TGTGCCAGCAGCCTCCTCCTAGCGGGGTATAGCACAGATACGCAGTATTTT	CASSLLLAGYSTDTQYF
NA	TRBV5-5	many	TRBJ2-6	TGTGCCAGCAGCTTGGACAACCCGTTAGGAGGGGCCAACGTCCTGACTTTC	CASSLDNPLGGANVLTF
NA	TRBV2	many	TRBJ2-5	TGTGCCAGCTCTGGGGACCAAGAGACCCAGTACTTC	CASSGDQETQYF
TRBD1	TRBV29-1	NA	TRBJ2-7	TGCAGCGTTGAAGATTTTCAGGGGGACGAGCAGTACTTC	CSVEDFQGDEQYF
NA	TRBV5-1	many	TRBJ2-7	TGCGCCAGCAGCCAAGGACAGTCCGAGCAGTACTTC	CASSQGQSEQYF
NA	TRBV6-5	many	TRBJ1-6	TGTGCCAGCAGTTCCTCAGGGTCATTTTCACCCCTCCACTTT	CASSSSGSFSPLHF
NA	TRBV7-7	many	TRBJ2-5	TGTGCTAGCAGCTTAGGGGATAGCCGGACCCAGTACTTC	CASSLGDSRTQYF
TRBD2	TRBV10-3	many	TRBJ2-5	TGTGCCATCAGTGAGTCGGTGCTAGCGGGGGGACAAGAGACCCAGTACTTC	CAISESVLAGGQETQYF
TRBD1	TRBV11-2	many	TRBJ2-5	TGTGCCAGCAGACAAACAGGGGAAGAGACCCAGTACTTC	CASRQTGEETQYF
TRBD2	TRBV25-1	many	TRBJ2-3	TGTGCCAGCAGTATGACTAGCGGGGGGAGCACAGATACGCAGTATTTT	CASSMTSGGSTDTQYF
TRBD1	TRBV10-1	many	TRBJ2-1	TGCGCCAGCAGTGAGGCGGGACAGGGATGGAATGAGCAGTTCTTC	CASSEAGQGWNEQFF
NA	TRBV12-3/TRBV12-4	many	TRBJ1-2	TGTGCCAGCAGTCCTACAGGGTACTATGGCTACACCTTC	CASSPTGYYGYTF
NA	TRBV24-1	many	TRBJ2-3	TGTGCCACCGCCGGAGACAGTCCCTTTTCTAGCACAGATACGCAGTATTTT	CATAGDSPFSSTDTQYF
NA	TRBV29-1	many	TRBJ2-5	TGCAGCGTTGAAGAAGGGGCAGGGAAAGAGACCCAGTACTTC	CSVEEGAGKETQYF
NA	TRBV3-1	many	TRBJ2-5	TGTGCCAGCAGCCAAGATCTTGCTGGGGAGACCCAGTACTTC	CASSQDLAGETQYF
NA	TRBV12-3/TRBV12-4	many	TRBJ2-7	TGTGCCAGCAGTTTCTCTACTGGCTACGAGCAGTACTTC	CASSFSTGYEQYF
NA	TRBV25-1	many	TRBJ2-7	TGTGCCAGCAGTGAAGTAGGTTACGAGCAGTACTTC	CASSEVGYEQYF
TRBD1	TRBV6-6	many	TRBJ1-3	TGTGCCAGCAGTCGACCTGGACAGGGGGGTAACACCATATATTTT	CASSRPGQGGNTIYF
NA	TRBV6-5	NA	TRBJ2-3	TGTGCCACCAAATGGAGGGGGACAGATACGCAGTATTTT	CATKWRGTDTQYF
TRBD2	TRBV12-3/TRBV12-4	NA	TRBJ2-7	TGTGCCAGCAGTTTTGTACTAGCGGACCCCTACGAGCAGTACTTC	CASSFVLADPYEQYF
NA	TRBV29-1	many	TRBJ1-2	TGCAGCGCCACGGACCTAGGGGATGGCTACACCTTC	CSATDLGDGYTF
TRBD1	TRBV20-1	many	TRBJ1-6	TGCAGTGCTAGAGTGGACAGGGGGGATTCACCCCTCAACTTT	CSARVDRGDSPLNF
TRBD1	TRBV12-3/TRBV12-4	many	TRBJ1-1	TGTGCCAGCAGTCCTCAGGGGGACACTGAAGCTTTCTTT	CASSPQGDTEAFF
TRBD1	TRBV5-1	many	TRBJ2-6	TGCGCCACTTCCGGGACAGGAACAACCTCTGGGGCCAACGTCCTGACTTTC	CATSGTGTTSGANVLTF
NA	TRBV11-2	many	TRBJ2-3	TGTGCCAGCAGCTATAGACAGGCGGGTATAGATACGCAGTATTTT	CASSYRQAGIDTQYF
NA	TRBV18	many	TRBJ2-3	TGTGCCAGCTCGCTGACACTCGCCTCTAGCACAGATACGCAGTATTTT	CASSLTLASSTDTQYF
NA	TRBV5-1	many	TRBJ2-3	TGCGCCAGCAGCTTGGGAGGCGGGGGCCTCACAGATACGCAGTATTTT	CASSLGGGGLTDTQYF
TRBD1	TRBV27	many	TRBJ1-2	TGTGCCAGCAGTTGGGATCCGACAGGGGAGTTTGGCTACACCTTC	CASSWDPTGEFGYTF